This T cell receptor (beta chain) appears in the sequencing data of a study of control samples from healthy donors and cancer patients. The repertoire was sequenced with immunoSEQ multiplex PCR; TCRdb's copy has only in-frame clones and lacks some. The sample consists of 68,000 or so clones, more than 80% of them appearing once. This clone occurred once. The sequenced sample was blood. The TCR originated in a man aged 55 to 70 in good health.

The DNA of the CDR3 is TGTGCCAGCAGCCAAGAGCTCCATGGCGGCTATTCCCACAATGAGCAGTTCTTC. This gives the protein CASSQELHGGYSHNEQFF. The chain has TRBV4-2 and TRBJ2-1; D uncertain. The germline V gene encodes CDR1 LGHNA and CDR2 YNFKEQ. CDR3 size: 18 residues. Trimming removed 0 bases at V and 5 bases at J, with 20 bases between.